The clone carrying this T cell receptor (beta chain) has more than one count but fewer than ten. This entry comes from a study of blood T cells in healthy people across ages. A second PCR of about 6 to 12 cycles used a sample-barcoded 5' primer and a J-beta primer mix. MiXCR was run by TCRdb on the 5' RACE reads, yielding one entry per CDR3 protein. Among around 2 million distinct CDR3 sequences listed, about 39% were seen once. Isolating PBMCs gave at least 7 million of these cells per sample. The sequenced sample consisted of blood. The source is a human donor in good health.

The CDR3 sequence: CSSRGGQGGNTQYF. CDR3 DNA sequence: TGCAGCTCCCGCGGGGGACAGGGGGGTAATACGCAGTATTTT. The genes are TRBV29-1 and TRBJ2-3; TRBD1 aligns across 11 bases. The V and J ends lost 8 bases and 7 bases, in that order; junction bases with no gene match: 11. Germline V gene data show CDR1 as SQVTM and CDR2 as ANQGSEA. CDR3 length: 14 amino acids.